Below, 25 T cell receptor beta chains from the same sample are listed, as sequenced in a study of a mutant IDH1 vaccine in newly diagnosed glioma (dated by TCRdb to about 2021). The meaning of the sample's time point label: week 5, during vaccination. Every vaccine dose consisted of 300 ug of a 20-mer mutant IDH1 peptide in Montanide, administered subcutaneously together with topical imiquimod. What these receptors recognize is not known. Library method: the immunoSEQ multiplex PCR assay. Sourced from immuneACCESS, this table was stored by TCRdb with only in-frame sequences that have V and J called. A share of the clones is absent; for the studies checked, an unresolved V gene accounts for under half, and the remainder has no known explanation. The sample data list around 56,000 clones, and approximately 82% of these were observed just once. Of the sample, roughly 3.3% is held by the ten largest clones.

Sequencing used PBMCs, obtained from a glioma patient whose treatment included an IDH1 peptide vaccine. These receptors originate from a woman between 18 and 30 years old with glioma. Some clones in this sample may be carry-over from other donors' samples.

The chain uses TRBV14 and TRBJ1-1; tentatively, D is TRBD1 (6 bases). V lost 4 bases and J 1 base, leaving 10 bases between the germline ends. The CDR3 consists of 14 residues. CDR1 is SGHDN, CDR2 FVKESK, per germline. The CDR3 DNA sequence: TGTGCCAGCAGCCCGTACAGGGAGAACACTGAAGCTTTCTTT. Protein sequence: CASSPYRENTEAFF.

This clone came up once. This chain's CDR3 is CASSIDHYNEQFF. The CDR3 bases are TGTGCCAGTAGTATAGACCACTACAATGAGCAGTTCTTC. The chain is built from TRBV19 and TRBJ2-1; D is undetermined. Germline CDR1 is LNHDA and CDR2 is SQIVND (reference sequence). The CDR3 is made up of 13 amino acids. The V end lost 0 bases, the J end lost 3 bases, and 3 bases lay between the germline ends.

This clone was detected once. The CDR3 region is CASSLDQASYEQYF. In nucleotides, the CDR3 is TGTGCCAGCAGCTTAGACCAGGCCTCCTACGAGCAGTACTTC. The chain carries TRBV7-2 and TRBJ2-7; D is undetermined. The V and J ends lost 1 base and 0 bases respectively, with 7 bases between them. The CDR3 is 14 amino acids. The germline V gene encodes CDR1 SGHTA and CDR2 FQGNSA.

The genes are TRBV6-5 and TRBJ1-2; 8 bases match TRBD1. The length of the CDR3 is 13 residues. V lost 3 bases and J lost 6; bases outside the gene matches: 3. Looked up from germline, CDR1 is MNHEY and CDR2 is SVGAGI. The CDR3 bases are TGTGCCAGCAGTTATCAGGGGGCGCATGGCTACACCTTC. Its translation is CASSYQGAHGYTF.

This CDR3 reads CASSFASYEQYF. The DNA of the CDR3 is TGTGCCAGCAGCTTTGCCTCCTACGAGCAGTACTTC. J is TRBJ2-7 and V is TRBV13; D gene unclear. The CDR3 is 12 residues long. CDR1 and CDR2 (germline): PRHDT, FYEKMQ (reference sequence). The germline V and J ends were trimmed by 3 bases and 0 bases, with 3 bases remaining between them.

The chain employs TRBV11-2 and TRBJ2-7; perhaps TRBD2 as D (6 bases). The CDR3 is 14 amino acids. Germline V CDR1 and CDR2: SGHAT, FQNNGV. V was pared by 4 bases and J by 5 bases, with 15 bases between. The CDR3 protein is CASSSPGGIDEQYF. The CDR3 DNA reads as TGTGCCAGCAGCTCGCCGGGCGGGATAGACGAGCAGTACTTC.

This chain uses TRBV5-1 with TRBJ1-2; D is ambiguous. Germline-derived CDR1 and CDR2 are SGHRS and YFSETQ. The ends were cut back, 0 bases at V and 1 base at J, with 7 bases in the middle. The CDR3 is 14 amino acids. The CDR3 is CASSLEGSNYGYTF. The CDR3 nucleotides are TGCGCCAGCAGCTTGGAGGGCAGTAACTATGGCTACACCTTC. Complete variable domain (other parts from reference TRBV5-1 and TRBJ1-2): KAGVTQTPRYLIKTRGQQVTLSCSPISGHRSVSWYQQTPGQGLQFLFEYFSETQRNKGNFPGRFSGRQFSNSRSEMNVSTLELGDSALYLCASSLEGSNYGYTFGSGTRLTVV.

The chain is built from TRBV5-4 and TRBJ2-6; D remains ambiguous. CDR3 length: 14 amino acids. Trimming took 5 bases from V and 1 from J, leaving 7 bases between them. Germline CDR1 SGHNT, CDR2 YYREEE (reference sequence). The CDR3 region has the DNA TGTGCCAGCAGGCTCCAATCTGGGGCCAACGTCCTGACTTTC. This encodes CASRLQSGANVLTF.

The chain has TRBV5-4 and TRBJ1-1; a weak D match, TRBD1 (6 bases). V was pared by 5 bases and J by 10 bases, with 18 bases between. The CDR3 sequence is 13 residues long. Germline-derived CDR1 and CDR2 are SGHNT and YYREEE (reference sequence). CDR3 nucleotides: TGTGCCAGCAGACGAGATACAGGGAGAGGAGCTTTCTTT. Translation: CASRRDTGRGAFF.

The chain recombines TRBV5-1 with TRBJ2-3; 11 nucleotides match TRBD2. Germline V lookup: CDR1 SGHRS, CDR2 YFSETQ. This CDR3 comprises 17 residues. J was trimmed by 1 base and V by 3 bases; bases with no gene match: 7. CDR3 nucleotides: TGCGCCAGCAGCTCCCAGACTAGCGGGATACGCACAGATACGCAGTATTTT. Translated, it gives CASSSQTSGIRTDTQYF. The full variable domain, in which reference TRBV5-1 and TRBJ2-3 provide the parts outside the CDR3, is KAGVTQTPRYLIKTRGQQVTLSCSPISGHRSVSWYQQTPGQGLQFLFEYFSETQRNKGNFPGRFSGRQFSNSRSEMNVSTLELGDSALYLCASSSQTSGIRTDTQYFGPGTRLTVL.

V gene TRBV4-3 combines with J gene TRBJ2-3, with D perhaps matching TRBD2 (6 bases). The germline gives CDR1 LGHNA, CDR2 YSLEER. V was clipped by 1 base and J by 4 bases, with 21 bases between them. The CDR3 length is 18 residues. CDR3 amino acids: CASSQAPPLAPGADTQYF. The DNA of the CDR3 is TGCGCCAGCAGCCAAGCCCCTCCCCTAGCGCCTGGCGCAGATACGCAGTATTTT.

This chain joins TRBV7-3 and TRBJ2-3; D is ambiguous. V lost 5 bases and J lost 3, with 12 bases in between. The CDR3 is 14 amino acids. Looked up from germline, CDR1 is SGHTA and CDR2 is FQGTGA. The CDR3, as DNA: TGTGCCAGCAGCCCCATACCCCATACAGATACGCAGTATTTT. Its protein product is CASSPIPHTDTQYF.

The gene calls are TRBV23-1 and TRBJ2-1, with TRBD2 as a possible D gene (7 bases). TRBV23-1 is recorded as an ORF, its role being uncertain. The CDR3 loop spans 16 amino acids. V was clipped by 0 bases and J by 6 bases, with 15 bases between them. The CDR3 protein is CASSQSGRGARNEQFF. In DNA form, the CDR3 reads TGCGCCAGCAGTCAATCGGGACGGGGGGCGCGCAATGAGCAGTTCTTC.

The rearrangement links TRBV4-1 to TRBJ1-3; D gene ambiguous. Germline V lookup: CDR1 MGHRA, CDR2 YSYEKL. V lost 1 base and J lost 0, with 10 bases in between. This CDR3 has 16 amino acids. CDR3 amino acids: CASSQGGWSSGNTIYF. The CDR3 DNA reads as TGCGCCAGCAGCCAAGGGGGTTGGAGCTCTGGAAACACCATATATTTT.

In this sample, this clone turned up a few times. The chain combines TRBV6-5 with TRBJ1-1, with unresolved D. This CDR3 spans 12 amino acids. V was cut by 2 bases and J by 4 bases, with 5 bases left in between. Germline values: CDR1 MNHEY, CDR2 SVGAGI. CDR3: CASSYGGTEAFF. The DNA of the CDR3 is TGTGCCAGCAGTTACGGAGGCACTGAAGCTTTCTTT.

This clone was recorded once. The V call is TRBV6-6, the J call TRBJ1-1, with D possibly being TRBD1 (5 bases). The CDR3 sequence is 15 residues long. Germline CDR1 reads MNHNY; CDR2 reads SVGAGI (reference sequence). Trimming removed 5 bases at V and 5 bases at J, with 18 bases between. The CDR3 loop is CASSPRGFPETEAFF. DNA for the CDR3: TGTGCCAGCAGTCCTAGGGGTTTTCCGGAAACTGAAGCTTTCTTT.

The CDR3 reads CASRERGGLYGYTF. The CDR3 nucleotides read TGTGCCAGCAGGGAAAGAGGGGGGCTCTATGGCTACACCTTC. This sequence joins TRBV27 and TRBJ1-2, with a tentative D call TRBD1 (6 bases). From germline, CDR1 is MNHEY and CDR2 SMNVEV (reference sequence). Trimming removed 6 bases from V and 4 bases from J, with 15 bases in between. The CDR3 contains 14 residues.

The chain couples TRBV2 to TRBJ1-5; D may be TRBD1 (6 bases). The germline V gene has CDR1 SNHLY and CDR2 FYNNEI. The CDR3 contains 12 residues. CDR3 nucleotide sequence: TGTGCAACAGGGTCAGGCAATCAGCCCCAGCATTTT. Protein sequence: CATGSGNQPQHF.

In DNA form, the CDR3 reads TGTGCCAGTAGTATAGTGGGGGGCACGCGGTACTTC. It encodes CASSIVGGTRYF. The rearrangement uses TRBV19 and TRBJ2-5, with D perhaps given as TRBD1 or TRBD2 (6 bases each). Per germline, CDR1 LNHDA and CDR2 SQIVND (reference sequence). With 1 base removed from V and 13 bases from J, the gap between germline ends came to 13 bases. The CDR3 spans 12 residues.

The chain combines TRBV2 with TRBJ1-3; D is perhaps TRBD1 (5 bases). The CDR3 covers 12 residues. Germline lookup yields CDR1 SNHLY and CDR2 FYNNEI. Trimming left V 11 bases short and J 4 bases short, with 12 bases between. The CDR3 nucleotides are TGTGCCGCGGGACCTCCGGGAAACACCATATATTTT. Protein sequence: CAAGPPGNTIYF.

The CDR3 DNA sequence: TGTGCCAGCAGTGTGGGGACAGCCCGCGAGCAGTACTTC. Its protein is CASSVGTAREQYF. The chain links TRBV6-1 to TRBJ2-7; 7 positions agree with TRBD1. This CDR3 has 13 residues. The V and J ends lost 4 bases and 6 bases, in that order; junction bases with no gene match: 6. Germline CDR1 reads MNHNS; CDR2 reads SASEGT.

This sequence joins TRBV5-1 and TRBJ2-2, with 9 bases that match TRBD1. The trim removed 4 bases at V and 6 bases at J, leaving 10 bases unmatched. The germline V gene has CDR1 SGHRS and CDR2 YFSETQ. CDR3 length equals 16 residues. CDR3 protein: CASSRFARDRAGELFF. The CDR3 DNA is TGCGCCAGCAGCCGATTTGCTCGGGACAGGGCCGGGGAGCTGTTTTTT. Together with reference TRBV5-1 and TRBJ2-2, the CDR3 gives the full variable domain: KAGVTQTPRYLIKTRGQQVTLSCSPISGHRSVSWYQQTPGQGLQFLFEYFSETQRNKGNFPGRFSGRQFSNSRSEMNVSTLELGDSALYLCASSRFARDRAGELFFGEGSRLTVL.

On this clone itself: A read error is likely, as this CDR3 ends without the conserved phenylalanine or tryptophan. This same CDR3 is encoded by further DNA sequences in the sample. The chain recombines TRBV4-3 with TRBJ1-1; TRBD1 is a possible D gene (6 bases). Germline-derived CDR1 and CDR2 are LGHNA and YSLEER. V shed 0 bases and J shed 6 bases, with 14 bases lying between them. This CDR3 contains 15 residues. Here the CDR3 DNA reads TGCGCCAGCAGCCAAGACATTGGGGGGCCCCCTGAAGCTTTCCTT. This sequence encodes CASSQDIGGPPEAFL.

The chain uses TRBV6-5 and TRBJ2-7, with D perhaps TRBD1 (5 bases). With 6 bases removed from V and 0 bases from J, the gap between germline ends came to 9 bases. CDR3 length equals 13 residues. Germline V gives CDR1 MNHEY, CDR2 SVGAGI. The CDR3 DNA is TGTGCCAGCAGCCGCAGGGCCTCCTACGAGCAGTACTTC. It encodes CASSRRASYEQYF.

The CDR3 bases are TGTGCCAGCAGCTTAGGAGGACAGAGTTCCCCATCGTCCGACGAGCAGTACTTC. This codes for CASSLGGQSSPSSDEQYF. The chain carries TRBV11-2 and TRBJ2-7, with a weak D call TRBD1 (6 bases). Looked up from germline, CDR1 is SGHAT and CDR2 is FQNNGV. This CDR3 spans 18 amino acids. The germline V and J ends were trimmed by 1 base and 5 bases, with 24 bases remaining between them.